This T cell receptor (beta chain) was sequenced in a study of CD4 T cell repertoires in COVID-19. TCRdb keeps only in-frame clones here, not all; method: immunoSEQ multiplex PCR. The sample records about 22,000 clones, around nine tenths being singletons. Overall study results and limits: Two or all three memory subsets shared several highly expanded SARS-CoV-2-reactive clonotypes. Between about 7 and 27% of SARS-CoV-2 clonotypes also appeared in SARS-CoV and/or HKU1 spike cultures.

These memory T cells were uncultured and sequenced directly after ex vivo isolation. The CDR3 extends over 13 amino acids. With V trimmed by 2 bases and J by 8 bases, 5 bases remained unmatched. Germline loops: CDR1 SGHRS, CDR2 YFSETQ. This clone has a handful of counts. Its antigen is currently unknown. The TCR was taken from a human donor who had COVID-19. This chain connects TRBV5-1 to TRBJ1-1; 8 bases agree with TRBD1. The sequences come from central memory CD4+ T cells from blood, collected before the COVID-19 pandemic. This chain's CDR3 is CASSLGQGSEAFF. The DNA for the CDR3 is TGCGCCAGCAGCTTAGGACAGGGTTCCGAAGCTTTCTTT.